The T cell receptor (beta chain) under discussion was sequenced for a study of Tregs in tolerant kidney transplant recipients. Unstimulated regulatory T cells (CD4+CD25+CD127-), CD4+CD25- non-regulatory cells, CD4 and CD8 cells were FACS-sorted from thawed PBMCs. General study points: The most relevant donor-specific Treg TCRbeta repertoire apparently came from expansion with activated donor B cells. Biological reproducibility was not directly addressed in this study. The small number of patients limits these findings pending further validation.

The CDR3 spans 14 residues. The germline V gene has CDR1 MNHEY and CDR2 SVGAGI. V lost 6 bases and J lost 2, with 13 bases in between. TCRdb's table, derived via immunoSEQ multiplex PCR, lists solely in-frame clones and lacks some. The data contain some 240,000 clones, about four fifths of them seen just once; the ten biggest clones take up over 0.5%. About this clone: What it recognizes is unknown.

The chain has TRBV6-5 and TRBJ2-5; weak D call: TRBD1 (5 bases). The origin of this receptor is a human donor in good health. The specimen was CD4+ T cells from blood. The CDR3 sequence: CASSIYRLQETQYF. CDR3 DNA sequence: TGTGCCAGCAGCATTTACAGGTTACAAGAGACCCAGTACTTC.